Here is one T cell receptor (beta chain) with its context. Its target is not known. The same CDR3 also results from other DNA sequences found in this sample. The sample is drawn from a study of shared clonotypes between healthy human individuals. Profiled with immunoSEQ multiplex PCR; TCRdb holds only in-frame clones, not every one. The sample yields 2 million to 2.5 million clones, 90% to 96% seen once. Study results and caveats: Compared with memory subsets, naive subsets generally had larger estimated richness. A reduction in generation probabilities was seen for non-shared clonotypes relative to those shared by all four donors. Apart from blood, nothing was sampled; tissue repertoires likely differ.

Both subsets, CD45RA+ naive and CD45RA-negative memory, were split from the CD4+ cells. The sequenced material came from naive CD4+ T cells sorted from blood. Subset defined: CD45RA+ positively selected. This TCR came from a man aged 18 to 29 in good health.

The CDR3 coding sequence is TGTGCCAGCAGCTTTCGGGACAGCTCCTACGAGCAGTACTTC. It yields the protein CASSFRDSSYEQYF. The V gene is TRBV11-2, the J gene TRBJ2-7; 7 bases fit TRBD1. Germline loops: CDR1 SGHAT, CDR2 FQNNGV. The CDR3 is 14 amino acids. The trim removed 3 bases at V and 0 bases at J, leaving 2 bases unmatched.